These T cell receptor beta chains were read from a single sample in a study of CD8+ T cells in alopecia areata. Clones were read by immunoSEQ multiplex PCR, and TCRdb kept only the in-frame ones, dropping some. The sample holds 150,000 to 200,000 clones; around 60% are singletons and the top ten take 11% to 15%. This specimen was CD4+ T cells sorted from blood, taken at week 24, from a patient treated with tofacitinib. These receptors were obtained from a human donor with alopecia areata. CDR3s include the opening cysteine and the closing phenylalanine or tryptophan. D genes are given only for firm matches. Some rows have no size entry. The others give once, few or many, or a class for an expanded clone.

CDR3nt	CDR3aa	v_gene	j_gene	abundance	d_gene	len
TGTGCCAGCAGACGACAGGGGGCCGGCAATCAGCCCCAGCATTTT	CASRRQGAGNQPQHF	TRBV27	TRBJ1-5	.	TRBD1	15
TGTGCCAGCAGTTTATGGGGGGACACTGAAGCTTTCTTT	CASSLWGDTEAFF	TRBV27	TRBJ1-1	.	.	13
TGTGCCAGCAGCTTAGAACTGAACACTGAAGCTTTCTTT	CASSLELNTEAFF	TRBV7-9	TRBJ1-1	.	.	13
TGTGCCAGCAGGACAGGGGGCTTAAGGACTAATGAAAAACTGTTTTTT	CASRTGGLRTNEKLFF	TRBV28	TRBJ1-4	few	TRBD1	16
TGTGCCTGGAGTGTGGGTAATCCTGGAAACACCATATATTTT	CAWSVGNPGNTIYF	TRBV30	TRBJ1-3	.	.	14
TGCGCCAGCAGCCAAGACGGTTCGGGGGCCGGGTCAGATACGCAGTATTTT	CASSQDGSGAGSDTQYF	TRBV4-1	TRBJ2-3	.	.	17
TGTGCCAGCAGGAACAGAGATTCACCCCTCCACTTT	CASRNRDSPLHF	TRBV13	TRBJ1-6	.	.	12
TGTGCCTGGAGTGTACTAGCGGGGAGGGCGGAGACCCAGTACTTC	CAWSVLAGRAETQYF	TRBV30	TRBJ2-5	.	TRBD2	15
TGTGCCAGCAGCGTCGGACAGGGGAATTCTAACTATGGCTACACCTTC	CASSVGQGNSNYGYTF	TRBV9	TRBJ1-2	.	TRBD1	16
TGTGCCACCAGCAGACAGGGGAACCTTCAAGAGACCCAGTACTTC	CATSRQGNLQETQYF	TRBV15	TRBJ2-5	.	.	15
TGTGCCAGCAGTTTAGAGGGGATGAACACTGAAGCTTTCTTT	CASSLEGMNTEAFF	TRBV27	TRBJ1-1	.	.	14
TGTGCCAGCAGCCCCTCCGGGAGGCAAGAGACCCAGTACTTC	CASSPSGRQETQYF	TRBV7-9	TRBJ2-5	.	TRBD2	14
TGTGCCAGCAGCATACGGGACAGGGAGTACAATGAGCAGTTCTTC	CASSIRDREYNEQFF	TRBV7-9	TRBJ2-1	once	TRBD1	15
TGTGCCAGCACCGAGAAGTCAGGAAAGAAAGCTTTCTTT	CASTEKSGKKAFF	TRBV6-5	TRBJ1-1	.	.	13
TGTGCCTGCGCTAGGACAGCGAACACCGGGGAGCTGTTTTTT	CACARTANTGELFF	TRBV30	TRBJ2-2	.	.	14
TGTGCCACTACGCGGGGGGTCGGCGGGGAGACCCAGTACTTC	CATTRGVGGETQYF	TRBV7-8	TRBJ2-5	.	TRBD2	14
TGTGCCAGCAGCCCAAGGGGACAGGGGCCCACTGAAGCTTTCTTT	CASSPRGQGPTEAFF	TRBV11-2	TRBJ1-1	.	TRBD1	15
TGTGCCTGGAGTGTAGGAAGGGGGCCCTACGAGCAGTACTTC	CAWSVGRGPYEQYF	TRBV30	TRBJ2-7	.	TRBD1	14
TGTGCCAGCAGCTTAGTTTCCGGAAACACTGAAGCTTTCTTT	CASSLVSGNTEAFF	TRBV11-1	TRBJ1-1	.	.	14
TGTGCCAGCAGTGGCACCGACAGGGTGATTTCACCCCTCCACTTT	CASSGTDRVISPLHF	TRBV25-1	TRBJ1-6	.	TRBD1	15
TGTGCCAGCAGCTTTAAACTCGGCGGGGAATATGAAAAACTGTTTTTT	CASSFKLGGEYEKLFF	TRBV7-9	TRBJ1-4	.	.	16
TGCGCCAGCAGCATCGGCAGGGGTTATACGGAGACCCAGTACTTC	CASSIGRGYTETQYF	TRBV5-1	TRBJ2-5	.	.	15
TGTGCCAGCAGCTCCCCGGGGGGCCCCCTCAATGAGCAGTTCTTC	CASSSPGGPLNEQFF	TRBV5-6	TRBJ2-1	.	.	15
TGCGCCAGCAGCATGGACGGGGCCGTCACAGATACGCAGTATTTT	CASSMDGAVTDTQYF	TRBV5-1	TRBJ2-3	.	.	15
TGCAGCGTTGAAGGCGGGACAGGGGGCCTCTATAACTATGGCTACACCTTC	CSVEGGTGGLYNYGYTF	TRBV29-1	TRBJ1-2	few	TRBD1	17
TGTGCCTGGAGTACAGGCCCAGGCTATGGCTACACCTTC	CAWSTGPGYGYTF	TRBV30	TRBJ1-2	few	.	13
TGTGCCAGCAGCTTGGGACCTTCGAACAATCAGCCCCAGCATTTT	CASSLGPSNNQPQHF	TRBV5-6	TRBJ1-5	.	.	15
TGCAGCGGGGACTTTAGCACAGATACGCAGTATTTT	CSGDFSTDTQYF	TRBV29-1	TRBJ2-3	.	.	12
TGCAGCGTTGGGGTTGCGCGTAAGGGAGAGACCCAGTACTTC	CSVGVARKGETQYF	TRBV29-1	TRBJ2-5	.	.	14